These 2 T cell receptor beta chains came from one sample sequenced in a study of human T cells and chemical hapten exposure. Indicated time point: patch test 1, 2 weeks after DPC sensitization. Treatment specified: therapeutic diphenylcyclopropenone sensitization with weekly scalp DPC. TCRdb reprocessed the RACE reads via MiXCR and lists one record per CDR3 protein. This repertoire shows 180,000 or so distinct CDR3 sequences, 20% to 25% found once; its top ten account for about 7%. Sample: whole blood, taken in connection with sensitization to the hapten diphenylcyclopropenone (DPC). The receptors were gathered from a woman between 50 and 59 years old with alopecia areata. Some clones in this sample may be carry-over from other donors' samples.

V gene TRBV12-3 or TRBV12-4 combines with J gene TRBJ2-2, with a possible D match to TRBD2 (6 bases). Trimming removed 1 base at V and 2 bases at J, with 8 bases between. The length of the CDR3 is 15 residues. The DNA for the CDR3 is TGTGCCAGCAGTTTAGGACTAGGAAACACCGGGGAGCTGTTTTTT. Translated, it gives CASSLGLGNTGELFF.

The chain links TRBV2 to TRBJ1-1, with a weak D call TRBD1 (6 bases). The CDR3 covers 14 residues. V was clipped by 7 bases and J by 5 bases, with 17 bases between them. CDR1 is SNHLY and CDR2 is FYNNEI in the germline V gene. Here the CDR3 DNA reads TGTGCCAGCACTTTGGGGGGGCGGGGGACTGAAGCTTTCTTT. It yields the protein CASTLGGRGTEAFF.